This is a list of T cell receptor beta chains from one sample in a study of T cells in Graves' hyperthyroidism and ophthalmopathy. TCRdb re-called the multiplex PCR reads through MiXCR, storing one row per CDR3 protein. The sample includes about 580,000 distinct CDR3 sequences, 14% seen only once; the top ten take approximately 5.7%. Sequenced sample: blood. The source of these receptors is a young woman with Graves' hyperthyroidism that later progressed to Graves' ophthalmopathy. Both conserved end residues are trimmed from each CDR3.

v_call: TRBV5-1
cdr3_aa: ASSSAGDFQETQY

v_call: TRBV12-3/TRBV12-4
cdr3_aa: ASSFRGSGYEQY

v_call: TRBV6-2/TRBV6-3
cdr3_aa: ASSYSPTGDYEQY

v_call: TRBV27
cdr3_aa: ASTPTSGESSVAQY

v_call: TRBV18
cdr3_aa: ASSPWGGEQY

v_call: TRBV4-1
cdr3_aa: ASSLIGVGEQY

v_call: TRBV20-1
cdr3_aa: SASTGEAGYEQY

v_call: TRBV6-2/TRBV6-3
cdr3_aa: ASSYTGTGVYGYT

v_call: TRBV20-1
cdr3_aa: SAEQGVGEKLF

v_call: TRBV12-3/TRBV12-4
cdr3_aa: ASSQDMGSNQPQH

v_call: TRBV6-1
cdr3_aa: ASPRDRVHSGANVLT

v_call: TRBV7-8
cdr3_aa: ASRKPGGGTGELF

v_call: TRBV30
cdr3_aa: AWSVQGGEQF

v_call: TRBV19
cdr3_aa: ASSAAAGGGQPQH

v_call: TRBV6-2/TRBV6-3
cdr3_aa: ASSRTTYNSPLH

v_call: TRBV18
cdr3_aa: ASSEDRGNSPLH

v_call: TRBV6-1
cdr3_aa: ASSLDPLFGRQPQH

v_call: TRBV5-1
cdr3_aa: ASRFSGTDDSPLH

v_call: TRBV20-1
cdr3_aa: SASFRTGDVSDTQY

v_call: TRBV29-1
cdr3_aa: SVEGSNYGYT

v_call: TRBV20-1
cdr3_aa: SAPYKGVGNTIY

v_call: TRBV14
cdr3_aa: ASSQYGTSGIYEQF

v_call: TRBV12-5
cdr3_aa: ASGLVPQGDTQY

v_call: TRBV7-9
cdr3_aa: ASSLHTGRFPLTPLH

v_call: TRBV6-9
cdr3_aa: ASSWLGSPQETQY

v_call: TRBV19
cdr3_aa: ASSIVFGSGANVLT

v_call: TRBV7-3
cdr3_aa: ASSLGDGRGSYNEQF

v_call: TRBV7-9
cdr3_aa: ASSLAGSRSEQF

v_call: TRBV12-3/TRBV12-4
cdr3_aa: ASSPGVDYGYT

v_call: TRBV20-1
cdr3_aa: SARAGGYNEQF

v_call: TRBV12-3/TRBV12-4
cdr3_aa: ASSLADSEKLF

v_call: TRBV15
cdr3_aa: ATSSGGGQNTEAF

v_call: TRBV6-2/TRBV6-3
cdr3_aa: ASSYSKDSPSLGNEQF

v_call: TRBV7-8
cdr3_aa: ASSSTLGTGENEQF

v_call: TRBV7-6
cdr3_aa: ASSLAPTSGSSSSTDTQY

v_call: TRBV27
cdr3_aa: ASSIRLSYTQY

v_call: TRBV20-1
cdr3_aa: SAEGSSPLAF

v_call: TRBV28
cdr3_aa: ASSAQGRGVDEPQH